This T cell receptor (beta chain) comes out of a study of blood T cell repertoires in COVID-19. Study at large: Whether acute or convalescent, the COVID-19 samples came from the United States, Italy and Spain.

The CDR3 has 15 residues. Germline V gene lookup returns CDR1 MNHEY and CDR2 SVGEGT. The J segment lost 9 bases and the V segment lost 0 bases, leaving 4 bases of the junction unmatched. Here immunoSEQ multiplex PCR was the method, and the copy in TCRdb shows in-frame clones only, minus some. Among some 220,000 clones, 87% were seen once, and the ten largest hold 10% to 15%. The chain has TRBV6-2 or TRBV6-3 and TRBJ2-1, with 11 bases lining up with TRBD2. Material: peripheral blood. The receptor was isolated from a woman aged 18-29 years who had recovered from COVID-19. CDR3 sequence (DNA): TGTGCCAGCAGTTACTCTACTAGCGGGAGTGCTGAGCAGTTCTTC. This codes for CASSYSTSGSAEQFF.